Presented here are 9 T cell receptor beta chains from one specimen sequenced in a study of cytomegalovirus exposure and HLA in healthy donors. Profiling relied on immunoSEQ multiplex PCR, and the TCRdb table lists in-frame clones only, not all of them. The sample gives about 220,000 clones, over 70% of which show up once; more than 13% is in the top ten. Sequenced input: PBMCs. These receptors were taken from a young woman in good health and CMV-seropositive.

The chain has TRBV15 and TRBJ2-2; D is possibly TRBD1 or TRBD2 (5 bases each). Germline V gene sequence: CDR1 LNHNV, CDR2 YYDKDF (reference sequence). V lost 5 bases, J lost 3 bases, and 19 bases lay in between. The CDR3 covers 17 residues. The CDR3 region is CATSGNPGTPYTGELFF. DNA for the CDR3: TGTGCCACCAGCGGAAACCCCGGGACCCCCTACACCGGGGAGCTGTTTTTT.

DNA of the CDR3: TGTGCCAGCGCCCCCCAGACTGACCCCTACGAGCAGTACTTC. Translation: CASAPQTDPYEQYF. The chain uses TRBV28 and TRBJ2-7; D is undetermined. V lost 8 bases and J 2 bases, leaving 16 bases between the germline ends. The CDR3 extends over 14 amino acids. Germline CDR1 MDHEN, CDR2 SYDVKM. The variable domain in full, completed from reference TRBV28 and TRBJ2-7, reads DVKVTQSSRYLVKRTGEKVFLECVQDMDHENMFWYRQDPGLGLRLIYFSYDVKMKEKGDIPEGYSVSREKKERFSLILESASTNQTSMYLCASAPQTDPYEQYFGPGTRLTVT.

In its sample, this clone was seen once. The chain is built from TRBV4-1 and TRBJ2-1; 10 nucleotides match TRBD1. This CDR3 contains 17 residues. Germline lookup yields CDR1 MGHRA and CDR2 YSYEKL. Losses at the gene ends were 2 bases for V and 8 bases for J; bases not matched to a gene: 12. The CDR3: CASSQPKPGTGDYEQFF. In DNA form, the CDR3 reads TGCGCCAGCAGCCAACCGAAGCCAGGGACAGGGGATTATGAGCAGTTCTTC.

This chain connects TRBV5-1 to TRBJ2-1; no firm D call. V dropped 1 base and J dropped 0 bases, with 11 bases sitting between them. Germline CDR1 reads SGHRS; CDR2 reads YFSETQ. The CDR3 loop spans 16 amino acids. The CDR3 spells CASSLLRTSSYNEQFF. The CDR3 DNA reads TGCGCCAGCAGCTTGCTGCGGACGAGCTCCTACAATGAGCAGTTCTTC. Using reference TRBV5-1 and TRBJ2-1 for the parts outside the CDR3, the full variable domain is KAGVTQTPRYLIKTRGQQVTLSCSPISGHRSVSWYQQTPGQGLQFLFEYFSETQRNKGNFPGRFSGRQFSNSRSEMNVSTLELGDSALYLCASSLLRTSSYNEQFFGPGTRLTVL.

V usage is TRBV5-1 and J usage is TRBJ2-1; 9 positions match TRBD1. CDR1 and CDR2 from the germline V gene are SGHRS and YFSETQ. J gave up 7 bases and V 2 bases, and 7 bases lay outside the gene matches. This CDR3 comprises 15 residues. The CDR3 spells CASSFPGTGQNEQFF. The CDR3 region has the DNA TGCGCCAGCAGCTTCCCCGGGACAGGGCAGAATGAGCAGTTCTTC. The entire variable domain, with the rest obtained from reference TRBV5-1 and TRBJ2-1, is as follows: KAGVTQTPRYLIKTRGQQVTLSCSPISGHRSVSWYQQTPGQGLQFLFEYFSETQRNKGNFPGRFSGRQFSNSRSEMNVSTLELGDSALYLCASSFPGTGQNEQFFGPGTRLTVL.

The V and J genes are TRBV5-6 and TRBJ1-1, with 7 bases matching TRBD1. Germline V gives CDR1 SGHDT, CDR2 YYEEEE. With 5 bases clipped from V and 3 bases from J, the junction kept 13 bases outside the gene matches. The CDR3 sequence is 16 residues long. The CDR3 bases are TGTGCCAGCAGGGTTAGGAGGGGGCGAGAGCACACTGAAGCTTTCTTT. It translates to CASRVRRGREHTEAFF.

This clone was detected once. In DNA, the CDR3 is TGTGCCAGCAGTCCCACATTTGAGCAGTTCTTC. It codes for CASSPTFEQFF. The rearrangement joins TRBV2 to TRBJ2-1; D remains unclear. CDR1 is SNHLY, CDR2 FYNNEI, per germline. The CDR3 consists of 11 residues. Deletions cut 5 bases from V and 9 bases from J, with 8 bases between.

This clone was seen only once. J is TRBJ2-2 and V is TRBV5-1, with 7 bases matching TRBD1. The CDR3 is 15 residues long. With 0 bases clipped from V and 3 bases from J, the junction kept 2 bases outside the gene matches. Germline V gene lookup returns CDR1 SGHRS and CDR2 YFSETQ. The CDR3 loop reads CASSLEGADTGELFF. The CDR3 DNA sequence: TGCGCCAGCAGCTTGGAGGGGGCAGACACCGGGGAGCTGTTTTTT.

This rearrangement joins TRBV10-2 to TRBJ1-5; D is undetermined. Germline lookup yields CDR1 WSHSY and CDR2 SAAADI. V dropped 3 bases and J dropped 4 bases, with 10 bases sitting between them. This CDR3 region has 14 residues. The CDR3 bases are TGCGCCAGCAGTGAACGGCAGGTAAATCAGCCCCAGCATTTT. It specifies CASSERQVNQPQHF.